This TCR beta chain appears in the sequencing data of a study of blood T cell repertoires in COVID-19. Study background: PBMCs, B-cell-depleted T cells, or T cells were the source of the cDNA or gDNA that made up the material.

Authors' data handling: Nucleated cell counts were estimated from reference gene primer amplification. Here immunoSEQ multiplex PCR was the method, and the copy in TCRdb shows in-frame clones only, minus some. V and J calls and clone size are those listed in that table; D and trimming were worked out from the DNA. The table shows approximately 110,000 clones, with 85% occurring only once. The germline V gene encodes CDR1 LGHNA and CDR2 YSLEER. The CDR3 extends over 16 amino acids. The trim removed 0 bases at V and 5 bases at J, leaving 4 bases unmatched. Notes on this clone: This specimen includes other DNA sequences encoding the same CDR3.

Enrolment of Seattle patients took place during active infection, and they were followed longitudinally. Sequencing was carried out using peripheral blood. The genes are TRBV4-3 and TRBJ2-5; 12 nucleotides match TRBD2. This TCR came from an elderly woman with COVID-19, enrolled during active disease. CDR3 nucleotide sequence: TGCGCCAGCAGCCAAGATCGGCTAGCGGGGGGGGAGACCCAGTACTTC. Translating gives CASSQDRLAGGETQYF.